What follows are 32 T cell receptor beta chains derived from one specimen sequenced in a study of blood T cell repertoires in COVID-19. Clones were sequenced by immunoSEQ multiplex PCR, and TCRdb holds only the in-frame ones, with some missing. The sample contains 150,000 to 190,000 clones, roughly 84% of which appear only once. Sequences were obtained from peripheral blood. These receptor sequences come from a woman aged 60 to 75 with COVID-19, enrolled during active disease.

As concerns this clone: Other DNA variants within this sample encode the same CDR3. As DNA, the CDR3 is TGTGCCGCGGGGGGTGTGAACACTGAAGCTTTCTTT. Translating gives CAAGGVNTEAFF. V usage is TRBV19 and J usage is TRBJ1-1; D may be TRBD1 (5 bases). The CDR3 spans 12 residues. Germline lookup yields CDR1 LNHDA and CDR2 SQIVND (reference sequence). V was cut by 11 bases and J by 0 bases, with 10 bases left in between.

This clone has a single count. The rearrangement uses TRBV7-9 and TRBJ1-4; D is perhaps TRBD1 (6 bases). There are 14 residues in the CDR3. V was shortened by 2 bases and J by 5 bases, with 9 bases between the two germline ends. Germline V gene data show CDR1 as SEHNR and CDR2 as FQNEAQ (reference sequence). The CDR3 region has the DNA TGTGCCAGCAGCTTAAAGGGGGAAAATGAAAAACTGTTTTTT. It encodes CASSLKGENEKLFF.

In its sample, this clone is medium-sized. The chain combines TRBV7-6 with TRBJ2-7; D gene ambiguous. There are 13 residues in the CDR3. The germline CDR1 and CDR2 sequences are SGHVS and FNYEAQ. V shed 5 bases and J shed 6 bases, with 14 bases lying between them. The DNA of the CDR3 is TGTGCCAGCAGCCCCCCCGGAGACGCCGAGCAGTACTTC. Encoded protein: CASSPPGDAEQYF.

This clone was found many times. The chain links TRBV5-4 to TRBJ2-5, with 8 bases that match TRBD1. Losses at the gene ends were 3 bases for V and 4 bases for J; bases not matched to a gene: 11. CDR3 size: 16 residues. Germline-derived CDR1 and CDR2 are SGHNT and YYREEE (reference sequence). Here the CDR3 DNA reads TGTGCCAGCAGCTCCGCGGACAGGGTAAAGAGAGAGACCCAGTACTTC. It encodes CASSSADRVKRETQYF.

The chain couples TRBV9 to TRBJ1-2; D possibly corresponds to TRBD1 (6 bases). Looked up from germline, CDR1 is SGDLS and CDR2 is YYNGEE. This CDR3 spans 13 amino acids. V shed 4 bases and J shed 8 bases, with 15 bases lying between them. CDR3 DNA sequence: TGTGCCAGCAGCCCGCAACAGGGACTAGGCTACACCTTC. Its translation is CASSPQQGLGYTF. The full variable domain, with the rest looked up from reference TRBV9 and TRBJ1-2, is DSGVTQTPKHLITATGQRVTLRCSPRSGDLSVYWYQQSLDQGLQFLIQYYNGEERAKGNILERFSAQQFPDLHSELNLSSLELGDSALYFCASSPQQGLGYTFGSGTRLTVV.

This chain uses TRBV6-1 with TRBJ1-3; a weak D match, TRBD1 (5 bases). Germline V gives CDR1 MNHNS, CDR2 SASEGT. The V end lost 2 bases, the J end lost 2 bases, and 13 bases lay between the germline ends. The CDR3 consists of 16 residues. CDR3 DNA sequence: TGTGCCAGCAGTGAAAGGGAGGGGAGTGCTGGAAACACCATATATTTT. Translated, it gives CASSEREGSAGNTIYF.

The chain recombines TRBV7-2 with TRBJ2-7; D possibly corresponds to TRBD1 (5 bases). The CDR3 has 12 amino acids. CDR1 SGHTA and CDR2 FQGNSA come from the germline V gene. Between the trimmed V and J ends, which lost 3 bases and 3 bases, there was a span of 6 bases. CDR3 nucleotides: TGTGCCAGCAGCTTTCAGGGCTACGAGCAGTACTTC. It is translated as CASSFQGYEQYF.

The chain has TRBV5-4 and TRBJ1-1, with D tentatively TRBD1 (5 bases). Germline V CDR1 and CDR2: SGHNT, YYREEE (reference sequence). The CDR3 is 15 amino acids. V lost 7 bases, J lost 0 bases, and 16 bases lay in between. The CDR3 loop is CASGPGGSMNTEAFF. The CDR3 coding sequence is TGTGCCAGCGGCCCGGGGGGGTCAATGAACACTGAAGCTTTCTTT.

The J gene is TRBJ1-2, the V gene TRBV21-1. TRBV21-1 is classified as a pseudogene. The CDR3 consists of 13 residues. The CDR3 sequence is CASSPPPDYGYTF. The CDR3 DNA follows: TGTGCCAGCAGCCCCCCCCCTGACTATGGCTACACCTTC.

The chain couples TRBV25-1 to TRBJ1-2, with D perhaps matching TRBD1 (6 bases). The CDR3 is made up of 14 amino acids. CDR1 and CDR2 (germline): MGHDK, SYGVNS. V was cut by 2 bases and J by 7 bases, with 14 bases left in between. CDR3 residues: CASSERGKGAGYTF. CDR3 nucleotides: TGTGCCAGCAGTGAAAGGGGGAAAGGGGCTGGCTACACCTTC.

The rearrangement uses TRBV24-1 and TRBJ1-1, with 8 bases matching TRBD1. V lost 4 bases, J lost 1 base, and 7 bases stayed unmatched. The CDR3 consists of 16 residues. Germline V gene sequence: CDR1 KGHDR, CDR2 SFDVKD. The CDR3 nucleotides read TGTGCCACCAGTGAGTACAGGGGGTCGAGGAACACTGAAGCTTTCTTT. Translated, it gives CATSEYRGSRNTEAFF.

Many counts were recorded for this clone. J is TRBJ2-7 and V is TRBV7-9; the D gene is possibly TRBD1 (5 bases). Germline assignment: CDR1 SEHNR and CDR2 FQNEAQ (reference sequence). V dropped 4 bases and J dropped 5 bases, with 9 bases sitting between them. The CDR3 length is 12 residues. The chain's CDR3 is CASSYTGDEQYF. The CDR3 DNA sequence: TGTGCCAGCAGCTACACAGGAGACGAGCAGTACTTC.

The chain joins TRBV19 to TRBJ1-2, with 8 bases matching TRBD1. CDR3 length equals 14 residues. The V segment lost 6 bases and the J segment 7 bases; nucleotides outside the gene matches: 10. Germline CDR1 LNHDA, CDR2 SQIVND (reference sequence). For the CDR3, the DNA is TGTGCCAGTAGCGAGACAGGGGACCTCTTTGGCTACACCTTC. Translation gives CASSETGDLFGYTF. The full variable domain, rest sourced from reference TRBV19 and TRBJ1-2, is DGGITQSPKYLFRKEGQNVTLSCEQNLNHDAMYWYRQDPGQGLRLIYYSQIVNDFQKGDIAEGYSVSREKKESFPLTVTSAQKNPTAFYLCASSETGDLFGYTFGSGTRLTVV.

V is TRBV7-6 and J is TRBJ1-5; no reliable D call. Trimming took 2 bases from V and 3 from J, leaving 11 bases between them. This CDR3 is built from 15 residues. Germline values: CDR1 SGHVS, CDR2 FNYEAQ. The CDR3 is CASSLMPGNNQPQHF. The CDR3 nucleotides read TGTGCCAGCAGCTTAATGCCCGGGAACAATCAGCCCCAGCATTTT.

A word on this clone: Different DNA sequences within this sample yield the same CDR3. The chain is built from TRBV7-2 and TRBJ2-5, with TRBD1 matching 9 bases. The V segment lost 4 bases and the J segment 2 bases; nucleotides outside the gene matches: 5. CDR1 is SGHTA, CDR2 FQGNSA, per germline. CDR3 size: 15 residues. CDR3 sequence: CASSYPGQGQETQYF. CDR3 sequence (DNA): TGTGCCAGCAGCTACCCGGGACAGGGTCAAGAGACCCAGTACTTC.

This rearrangement joins TRBV4-1 to TRBJ2-1; 8 nucleotides match TRBD2. The CDR3 sequence is 15 residues long. V lost 1 base, J lost 3 bases, and 2 bases stayed unmatched. Germline CDR1 reads MGHRA; CDR2 reads YSYEKL. The CDR3 DNA follows: TGCGCCAGCAGCCAAGCGAGCGGGGGCTACAATGAGCAGTTCTTC. This gives the protein CASSQASGGYNEQFF.

The gene calls are TRBV6-5 and TRBJ1-1; TRBD1 matches 9 bases. This CDR3 has 13 amino acids. The J segment lost 5 bases and the V segment lost 6 bases, leaving 4 bases of the junction unmatched. The germline CDR1 and CDR2 sequences are MNHEY and SVGAGI. The CDR3 loop is CASRPGQGTEAFF. The CDR3 region has the DNA TGTGCCAGCAGACCGGGACAGGGAACTGAAGCTTTCTTT.

The rearrangement uses TRBV6-5 and TRBJ1-3; TRBD1 matches at 8 bases. This CDR3 region has 14 residues. The germline V gene has CDR1 MNHEY and CDR2 SVGAGI. The V and J ends lost 7 bases and 2 bases, in that order; junction bases with no gene match: 4. CDR3 amino acids: CASNGQGPGNTIYF. DNA for the CDR3: TGTGCCAGCAACGGACAGGGCCCTGGAAACACCATATATTTT.

The genes are TRBV2 and TRBJ1-2, with TRBD1 matching 9 bases. V shed 4 bases and J 2 bases; nucleotides not matched to a gene: 2. CDR3 length equals 14 residues. The germline CDR1 and CDR2 sequences are SNHLY and FYNNEI. The CDR3 coding sequence is TGTGCCAGCAGTGGGACAGGGGCCAACTATGGCTACACCTTC. Translated, it gives CASSGTGANYGYTF.

A few counts support this clone. V gene TRBV19 combines with J gene TRBJ2-4; a possible D gene is TRBD1 (5 bases). The germline V gene has CDR1 LNHDA and CDR2 SQIVND (reference sequence). Trimming took off 3 bases at V and 4 bases at J, with 13 bases between the two ends. The CDR3 has 15 amino acids. The DNA of the CDR3 is TGTGCCAGTAGTATCCCAAGGGGCGAAAAAAACATTCAGTACTTC. Its translation is CASSIPRGEKNIQYF.

The gene calls are TRBV7-6 and TRBJ2-1, with D maybe TRBD1 (6 bases). The CDR3 is 15 residues long. Trimming left V 5 bases short and J 2 bases short, with 13 bases between. Germline V lookup: CDR1 SGHVS, CDR2 FNYEAQ. Here the CDR3 DNA reads TGTGCCAGCAGCCTGGGACACCTGACCTACAATGAGCAGTTCTTC. Translating gives CASSLGHLTYNEQFF.

This clone was detected only a few times. The J gene is TRBJ1-5, the V gene TRBV5-8; D is perhaps TRBD1 (6 bases). Germline CDR1 SGHTS, CDR2 YDEGEE. V was trimmed by 4 bases and J by 5 bases, leaving 13 bases between them. The CDR3 loop spans 14 amino acids. The chain's CDR3 is CASSPQGRYQPQHF. Here the CDR3 DNA reads TGTGCCAGCAGCCCACAGGGACGTTATCAGCCCCAGCATTTT.

As DNA, the CDR3 is TGTGCCAGCAGCCTTGAACGGGGGGGGACGGACATTCAGTACTTC. The encoded protein is CASSLERGGTDIQYF. The genes are TRBV5-8 and TRBJ2-4, with 8 bases that match TRBD2. In germline, CDR1 is SGHTS, CDR2 YDEGEE. The length of the CDR3 is 15 residues. J was trimmed by 8 bases and V by 4 bases; bases with no gene match: 11.

This clone was recorded once. The CDR3 region is CASSYERGWVGEQYF. The CDR3 DNA reads TGTGCCAGCAGTTACGAGCGGGGCTGGGTGGGCGAGCAGTACTTC. V usage is TRBV6-6 and J usage is TRBJ2-7; TRBD2 aligns across 7 bases. Unmatched junction bases numbered 10, after V lost 2 bases and J lost 6 bases. The CDR3 has 15 residues. The V gene's germline CDR1 is MNHNY and CDR2 SVGAGI (reference sequence).

A few counts support this clone. This sequence joins TRBV7-3 and TRBJ1-1; perhaps TRBD1 as D (5 bases). In germline, CDR1 is SGHTA, CDR2 FQGTGA. Trimming stripped 2 bases from V and 4 bases from J, with 17 bases between. This CDR3 region has 16 residues. The CDR3 loop is CASSLAGKVGTTEAFF. The CDR3 coding sequence is TGTGCCAGCAGCTTAGCAGGGAAAGTAGGAACCACTGAAGCTTTCTTT.

This clone turned up a few times. The sample carries other DNA sequences with the same CDR3. J is TRBJ1-1 and V is TRBV12-3 or TRBV12-4, with 7 bases aligning to TRBD1. With 5 bases clipped from V and 7 bases from J, the junction kept 4 bases outside the gene matches. The CDR3 contains 12 residues. CDR3 bases: TGTGCCAGCAGTCGTGACAGGGTTGAAGCTTTCTTT. Protein product: CASSRDRVEAFF.

The chain couples TRBV6-5 to TRBJ1-6; 8 bases agree with TRBD1. The CDR3 is made up of 14 amino acids. Trimming cost V 6 bases and J 6 bases; bases outside gene matches: 4. In germline, CDR1 is MNHEY, CDR2 SVGAGI. The CDR3 loop is CASSWTGLNSPLHF. For the CDR3, the DNA is TGTGCCAGCAGCTGGACAGGGCTTAATTCACCCCTCCACTTT.

Only a few counts were recorded for this clone. The chain joins TRBV6-1 to TRBJ1-5; TRBD1 might be the D (6 bases). The V gene's germline CDR1 is MNHNS and CDR2 SASEGT. This CDR3 comprises 16 residues. V dropped 4 bases and J dropped 7 bases, with 20 bases sitting between them. Written as DNA, the CDR3 is TGTGCCAGCAGTGCTGTCCTACAGGGTCCGGAGCAGCCCCAGCATTTT. Amino acid sequence: CASSAVLQGPEQPQHF.

This clone was seen a handful of times. The genes are TRBV6-5 and TRBJ2-2; a possible D gene is TRBD1 (6 bases). The V gene's germline CDR1 is MNHEY and CDR2 SVGAGI. The V end was cut by 8 bases, the J end by 4 bases, with 11 bases between. The CDR3 totals 13 residues. CDR3 sequence (DNA): TGTGCCAGCGGCCAGGGGATCACCGGGGAGCTGTTTTTT. Encoded protein: CASGQGITGELFF.

The chain uses TRBV19 and TRBJ2-5; tentative D call: TRBD2 (7 bases). This CDR3 contains 15 residues. The V end was cut by 10 bases, the J end by 1 base, with 19 bases between. Germline assignment: CDR1 LNHDA and CDR2 SQIVND (reference sequence). This chain's CDR3 is CATQTGGGAQETQYF. CDR3 coding DNA: TGTGCCACCCAAACGGGCGGGGGCGCCCAAGAGACCCAGTACTTC. Together with reference TRBV19 and TRBJ2-5, the CDR3 gives the full variable domain: DGGITQSPKYLFRKEGQNVTLSCEQNLNHDAMYWYRQDPGQGLRLIYYSQIVNDFQKGDIAEGYSVSREKKESFPLTVTSAQKNPTAFYLCATQTGGGAQETQYFGPGTRLLVL.

This sequence joins TRBV7-3 and TRBJ2-2; D perhaps matches TRBD1 (6 bases). In germline, CDR1 is SGHTA, CDR2 FQGTGA. V lost 1 base and J lost 6, with 15 bases in between. The CDR3 has 16 amino acids. DNA for the CDR3: TGTGCCAGCAGCTTAATATCCGGGCAGGGGTCCGGGGAGCTGTTTTTT. Encoded protein: CASSLISGQGSGELFF.

The J gene is TRBJ2-2, the V gene TRBV9; tentatively, D is TRBD1 (5 bases). CDR1 and CDR2 from the germline V gene are SGDLS and YYNGEE. This CDR3 comprises 14 residues. Trimming cost V 0 bases and J 7 bases, with 10 bases left between them. CDR3 nucleotides: TGTGCCAGCAGCGTAGTCAGGGATGGCGGGGAGCTGTTTTTT. Its translation is CASSVVRDGGELFF.